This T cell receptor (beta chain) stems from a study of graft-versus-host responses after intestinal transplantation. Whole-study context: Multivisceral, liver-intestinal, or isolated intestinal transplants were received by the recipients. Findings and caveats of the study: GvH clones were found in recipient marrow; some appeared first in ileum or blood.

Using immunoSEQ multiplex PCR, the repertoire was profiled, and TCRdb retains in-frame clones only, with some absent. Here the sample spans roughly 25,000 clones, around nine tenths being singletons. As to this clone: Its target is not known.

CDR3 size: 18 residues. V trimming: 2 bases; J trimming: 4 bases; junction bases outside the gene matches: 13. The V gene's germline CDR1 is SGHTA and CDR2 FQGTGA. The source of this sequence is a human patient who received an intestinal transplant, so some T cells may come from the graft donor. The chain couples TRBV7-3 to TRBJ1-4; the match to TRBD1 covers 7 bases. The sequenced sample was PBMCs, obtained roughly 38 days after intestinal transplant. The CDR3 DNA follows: TGTGCCAGCAGCTTATATAAGATTTCGACAGGGCGTAATGAAAAACTGTTTTTT. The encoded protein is CASSLYKISTGRNEKLFF.